Below are 25 T cell receptor beta chains sequenced from a single sample in a study of PD-L1 blockade in urothelial cancer. Time point: peripheral blood 6 weeks after treatment start. Sequencing used immunoSEQ multiplex PCR; TCRdb keeps in-frame clones, though not all of them. The sample includes some 31,000 clones, 75% to 85% seen only once; the top ten take about 3%. Sequenced here: PBMCs, sampled around atezolizumab (anti-PD-L1) treatment. These receptors were taken from an older man with urothelial cancer.

The V call is TRBV4-3, the J call TRBJ1-6; 7 bases map to TRBD1. CDR3 size: 14 residues. The germline gives CDR1 LGHNA, CDR2 YSLEER. V shed 7 bases, J shed 13 bases, and the junction held 13 bases outside the gene matches. The CDR3 sequence is CASTREQGSTPLHF. CDR3 DNA sequence: TGCGCCAGCACCAGAGAACAGGGGAGTACGCCCCTCCACTTT.

V and J are TRBV27 and TRBJ1-2, with D perhaps matching TRBD1 (6 bases). This CDR3 has 17 amino acids. Per the germline V gene, CDR1 is MNHEY and CDR2 is SMNVEV (reference sequence). V was cut by 3 bases and J by 1 base, with 18 bases left in between. The CDR3 spells CASSFSGQRRINYGYTF. CDR3 coding DNA: TGTGCCAGCAGTTTTAGTGGACAGAGACGGATTAACTATGGCTACACCTTC.

The genes are TRBV6-5 and TRBJ1-1; 8 nucleotides align to TRBD1. The CDR3 contains 14 residues. With 4 bases clipped from V and 11 bases from J, the junction kept 12 bases outside the gene matches. Germline CDR1 MNHEY, CDR2 SVGAGI. CDR3 residues: CASSSRTGTTGAFF. As DNA, the CDR3 is TGTGCCAGCAGTTCCCGGACAGGGACCACTGGGGCTTTCTTT.

The chain has TRBV2 and TRBJ1-1; the D gene is possibly TRBD1 (5 bases). Germline values: CDR1 SNHLY, CDR2 FYNNEI. V shed 6 bases and J shed 2 bases, with 13 bases lying between them. This CDR3 contains 14 residues. CDR3 sequence (DNA): TGTGCCAGCAGGGCCCCGACAGTAAACACTGAAGCTTTCTTT. Its translation is CASRAPTVNTEAFF.

The V and J genes are TRBV11-3 and TRBJ1-2, with TRBD1 identical over 10 bases. Germline trimming cut 5 bases from V and 3 bases from J; bases unmatched to any gene: 6. Germline V gene sequence: CDR1 SGHNT, CDR2 YENEEA. The CDR3 runs 15 residues. CDR3 bases: TGTGCCAGCAGCAAAGACAGGGGGCAGGACTATGGCTACACCTTC. It codes for CASSKDRGQDYGYTF.

The rearrangement uses TRBV6-5 and TRBJ1-5, with D maybe TRBD1 (6 bases). Germline loops: CDR1 MNHEY, CDR2 SVGAGI. V lost 7 bases, J lost 3 bases, and 16 bases lay in between. The CDR3 covers 15 residues. The CDR3 sequence: CASKPLQGNNQPQHF. The CDR3 DNA reads as TGTGCCAGCAAACCTCTACAGGGCAACAATCAGCCCCAGCATTTT.

V and J are TRBV29-1 and TRBJ2-5, with 7 positions matching TRBD1. The CDR3 sequence is 15 residues long. V gave up 1 base and J gave up 1 base; unmatched junction bases: 6. Germline V gene sequence: CDR1 SQVTM, CDR2 ANQGSEA. CDR3: CSVEGGTGVQETQYF. The CDR3 nucleotides read TGCAGCGTTGAAGGAGGAACAGGGGTCCAAGAGACCCAGTACTTC.

V gene TRBV10-3 combines with J gene TRBJ2-3, with D perhaps matching TRBD2 (6 bases). Germline V gene data show CDR1 as ENHRY and CDR2 as SYGVKD. CDR3 length: 13 amino acids. The V gene lost 8 bases and the J gene lost 3 bases, with 12 bases spanning the gap. The CDR3: CAISLLATDTQYF. The CDR3 nucleotides read TGTGCCATCTCATTACTAGCTACAGATACGCAGTATTTT.

This sequence joins TRBV27 and TRBJ2-5, with 7 bases fitting TRBD2. Germline CDR1 MNHEY, CDR2 SMNVEV (reference sequence). The CDR3 consists of 14 residues. The trim removed 6 bases at V and 1 base at J, leaving 5 bases unmatched. The CDR3 loop is CASSWDYLQETQYF. The CDR3 region has the DNA TGTGCCAGCAGCTGGGACTACCTCCAAGAGACCCAGTACTTC.

The genes are TRBV15 and TRBJ1-2; D perhaps matches TRBD1 (5 bases). This CDR3 is built from 13 residues. The germline gives CDR1 LNHNV, CDR2 YYDKDF (reference sequence). The V end lost 1 base, the J end lost 8 bases, and 11 bases lay between the germline ends. CDR3 sequence reads: CATSRVARVGYTF. DNA for the CDR3: TGTGCCACCAGCAGAGTAGCCAGGGTCGGCTACACCTTC.

The rearrangement links TRBV9 to TRBJ1-3; 7 bases match TRBD1. CDR3 length: 14 amino acids. CDR1 and CDR2 from the germline V gene are SGDLS and YYNGEE. The V and J ends lost 0 bases and 7 bases, in that order; junction bases with no gene match: 4. This CDR3 is CASSVGTGRNTIYF. The DNA of the CDR3 is TGTGCCAGCAGCGTAGGGACAGGCCGGAACACCATATATTTT.

The chain joins TRBV14 to TRBJ1-1; D possibly corresponds to TRBD1 (6 bases). Germline V gene data show CDR1 as SGHDN and CDR2 as FVKESK. V dropped 4 bases and J dropped 10 bases, with 13 bases sitting between them. There are 12 residues in the CDR3. The CDR3 region has the DNA TGTGCCAGCAGCCGGCACAGGGATAGAGCTTTCTTT. Translated, it gives CASSRHRDRAFF.

J is TRBJ1-2 and V is TRBV29-1; the match to TRBD1 covers 8 bases. Germline CDR1 and CDR2: SQVTM and ANQGSEA. The CDR3 is made up of 16 amino acids. The junction had 10 bases not matched to a gene; V was cut back by 3 bases and J by 1 base. The CDR3 region is CSVDSGTGTINYGYTF. The DNA of the CDR3 is TGCAGCGTTGATAGTGGGACAGGCACTATTAACTATGGCTACACCTTC.

This clone is medium-sized. The chain has TRBV27 and TRBJ1-2; 7 positions agree with TRBD1. The CDR3 sequence is 14 residues long. V was pared by 4 bases and J by 4 bases, with 6 bases of the junction left unmatched. Germline loops: CDR1 MNHEY, CDR2 SMNVEV (reference sequence). CDR3 sequence (DNA): TGTGCCAGCAGTTCTACGGGACAGTTCTATGGCTACACCTTC. Translation: CASSSTGQFYGYTF.

There are a few counts of this clone. The rearrangement joins TRBV2 to TRBJ1-1; TRBD1 might be the D (5 bases). The germline V gene encodes CDR1 SNHLY and CDR2 FYNNEI. The CDR3 spans 16 residues. Trimming removed 0 bases at V and 5 bases at J, with 16 bases between. CDR3 protein: CASSEAGGVIGTEAFF. CDR3 sequence (DNA): TGTGCCAGCAGTGAAGCCGGAGGGGTAATCGGTACTGAAGCTTTCTTT.

The chain has TRBV5-5 and TRBJ2-7; 13 nucleotides align to TRBD2. The CDR3 totals 15 residues. Trimming took 2 bases from V and 3 from J; bases not matched to a gene: 2. Germline V CDR1 and CDR2: SGHKS, YYEKEE (reference sequence). CDR3 bases: TGTGCCAGCAGCTTCGGACTAGCGGGAGTCTACGAGCAGTACTTC. Translating it yields CASSFGLAGVYEQYF.

This clone was seen more than once but under ten times. The V gene is TRBV4-3, the J gene TRBJ1-1; perhaps TRBD1 as D (6 bases). This CDR3 region has 16 residues. The V gene's germline CDR1 is LGHNA and CDR2 YSLEER. Trimming removed 0 bases from V and 11 bases from J, with 22 bases in between. CDR3: CASSQDRLWTIRGAFF. The CDR3 DNA reads as TGCGCCAGCAGCCAAGATCGTTTGTGGACAATAAGGGGGGCTTTCTTT.

The chain recombines TRBV5-6 with TRBJ2-5, with 8 positions matching TRBD1. The germline gives CDR1 SGHDT, CDR2 YYEEEE. Trimming cost V 0 bases and J 7 bases; bases outside gene matches: 5. The CDR3 is made up of 14 amino acids. CDR3 region: CASSLAGTGGTQYF. CDR3 coding DNA: TGTGCCAGCAGCTTGGCCGGGACAGGAGGGACCCAGTACTTC.

The chain carries TRBV5-1 and TRBJ2-7; TRBD2 aligns across 7 bases. This CDR3 comprises 14 residues. Germline-derived CDR1 and CDR2 are SGHRS and YFSETQ. The V and J ends lost 4 bases and 5 bases, in that order; junction bases with no gene match: 9. The CDR3 region is CASSAGGGQNEQYF. The CDR3 coding sequence is TGCGCCAGCAGCGCCGGGGGAGGGCAAAACGAGCAGTACTTC.

By sample share, this clone is medium-sized (0.01 to 0.1%). This sequence joins TRBV6-1 and TRBJ2-7; 7 bases line up with TRBD1. Germline V gives CDR1 MNHNS, CDR2 SASEGT. CDR3 length: 14 amino acids. The ends lost 6 bases at V and 4 bases at J; junction bases unmatched: 9. Here the CDR3 reads CASRITGEFYEQYF. In DNA form, the CDR3 reads TGTGCCAGCAGGATCACAGGGGAATTTTACGAGCAGTACTTC.

The rearrangement uses TRBV11-3 and TRBJ2-2; TRBD1 agrees at 9 bases. CDR3 length: 15 residues. Germline V gene data show CDR1 as SGHNT and CDR2 as YENEEA. The trim removed 0 bases at V and 10 bases at J, leaving 6 bases unmatched. CDR3 bases: TGTGCCAGCAGCTTAGACCCTACAGGGGGCGAGGAGCTGTTTTTT. Amino acid sequence: CASSLDPTGGEELFF.

The chain carries TRBV19 and TRBJ1-6, with TRBD1 identical over 8 bases. The germline CDR1 and CDR2 sequences are LNHDA and SQIVND (reference sequence). The length of the CDR3 is 16 residues. Trimming at V came to 5 bases and at J to 7 bases, leaving 10 bases not matched to a gene. The CDR3 reads CASSVRWTGRNSPLHF. The CDR3, as DNA: TGTGCCAGTAGTGTACGTTGGACAGGGAGAAATTCACCCCTCCACTTT.

The chain couples TRBV19 to TRBJ2-1; D may be TRBD1 (6 bases). Germline V gene lookup returns CDR1 LNHDA and CDR2 SQIVND (reference sequence). The germline V and J ends were trimmed by 3 bases and 6 bases, with 18 bases remaining between them. The CDR3 is made up of 16 amino acids. The CDR3 loop reads CASSIRRAGAGNEQFF. CDR3 DNA sequence: TGTGCCAGTAGTATTCGAAGGGCAGGGGCGGGCAATGAGCAGTTCTTC.

The CDR3 bases are TGTGCCAGTAGTCCCCGCGCAGGAGGCTACACCTTC. The encoded protein is CASSPRAGGYTF. The rearrangement links TRBV19 to TRBJ1-2; D unresolved. The CDR3 totals 12 residues. Germline V gives CDR1 LNHDA, CDR2 SQIVND (reference sequence). Trimming removed 5 bases at V and 8 bases at J, with 12 bases between.

The V call is TRBV7-8, the J call TRBJ1-2, with D perhaps matching TRBD1 (5 bases). The CDR3 is 13 residues long. Germline values: CDR1 SGHVS, CDR2 FQNEAQ. Trimming left V 2 bases short and J 6 bases short, with 10 bases between. The CDR3 is CASSLSRVDGYTF. CDR3 DNA: TGTGCCAGCAGCTTATCCAGGGTGGATGGCTACACCTTC.